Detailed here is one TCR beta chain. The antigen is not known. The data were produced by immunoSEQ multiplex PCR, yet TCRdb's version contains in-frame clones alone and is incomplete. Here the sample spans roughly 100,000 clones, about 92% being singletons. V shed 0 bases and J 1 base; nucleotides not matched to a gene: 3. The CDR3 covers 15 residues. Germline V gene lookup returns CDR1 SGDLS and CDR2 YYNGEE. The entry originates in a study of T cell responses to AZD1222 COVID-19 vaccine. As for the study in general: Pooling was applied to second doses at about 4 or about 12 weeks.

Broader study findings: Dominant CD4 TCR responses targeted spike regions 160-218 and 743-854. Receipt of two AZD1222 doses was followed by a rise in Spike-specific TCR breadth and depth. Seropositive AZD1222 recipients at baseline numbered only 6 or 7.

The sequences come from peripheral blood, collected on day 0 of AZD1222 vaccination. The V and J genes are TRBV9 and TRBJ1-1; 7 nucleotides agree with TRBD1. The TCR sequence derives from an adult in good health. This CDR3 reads CASSVDTGANTEAFF. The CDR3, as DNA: TGTGCCAGCAGCGTAGACACAGGGGCGAACACTGAAGCTTTCTTT. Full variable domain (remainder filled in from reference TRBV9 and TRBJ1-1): DSGVTQTPKHLITATGQRVTLRCSPRSGDLSVYWYQQSLDQGLQFLIQYYNGEERAKGNILERFSAQQFPDLHSELNLSSLELGDSALYFCASSVDTGANTEAFFGQGTRLTVV.